A single sample gave rise to the 18 T cell receptor beta chains below, sequenced in a study of cytomegalovirus exposure and HLA in healthy donors. The study ran its PCR with 60 Vbeta and 13 Jbeta primers. The assay was immunoSEQ multiplex PCR, and TCRdb's table has in-frame clones only and misses some. The table counts about 84,000 clones; less than 0.6% lies in the top ten. Sequences were obtained from PBMCs. The receptors stem from a man aged 50 to 59 in good health and CMV-seronegative.

The V call is TRBV2, the J call TRBJ1-5; the D is unclear. The length of the CDR3 is 15 residues. V was clipped by 3 bases and J by 4 bases, with 13 bases between them. CDR1 and CDR2 (germline): SNHLY, FYNNEI. The CDR3 loop is CASSERGPQNQPQHF. CDR3 DNA: TGTGCCAGCAGTGAGAGAGGGCCCCAGAATCAGCCCCAGCATTTT.

V is TRBV7-9 and J is TRBJ2-7, with 9 nucleotides matching TRBD1. The CDR3 sequence is 15 residues long. Per the germline V gene, CDR1 is SEHNR and CDR2 is FQNEAQ (reference sequence). The J segment lost 1 base and the V segment lost 3 bases, leaving 4 bases of the junction unmatched. CDR3 protein: CASSFPGTGSYEQYF. In DNA, the CDR3 is TGTGCCAGCAGCTTTCCCGGGACAGGGTCCTACGAGCAGTACTTC.

The rearrangement joins TRBV7-9 to TRBJ1-1; D remains unclear. CDR3 length: 12 residues. Germline V gene data show CDR1 as SEHNR and CDR2 as FQNEAQ (reference sequence). Trimming stripped 5 bases from V and 0 bases from J, with 4 bases between. DNA of the CDR3: TGTGCCAGCAGCCCCATGAACACTGAAGCTTTCTTT. Translation: CASSPMNTEAFF. Together with reference TRBV7-9 and TRBJ1-1, the CDR3 gives the full variable domain: DTGVSQNPRHKITKRGQNVTFRCDPISEHNRLYWYRQTLGQGPEFLTYFQNEAQLEKSRLLSDRFSAERPKGSFSTLEIQRTEQGDSAMYLCASSPMNTEAFFGQGTRLTVV.

V usage is TRBV5-6 and J usage is TRBJ1-5; the match to TRBD1 covers 7 bases. Trimming took 4 bases from V and 1 from J; bases not matched to a gene: 2. This CDR3 comprises 14 residues. Germline V CDR1 and CDR2: SGHDT, YYEEEE. CDR3 sequence reads: CASSRDSSNQPQHF. The CDR3 region has the DNA TGTGCCAGCAGCCGGGACAGCAGCAATCAGCCCCAGCATTTT. The complete variable domain, with remaining parts taken from reference TRBV5-6 and TRBJ1-5, reads DAGVTQSPTHLIKTRGQQVTLRCSPKSGHDTVSWYQQALGQGPQFIFQYYEEEERQRGNFPDRFSGHQFPNYSSELNVNALLLGDSALYLCASSRDSSNQPQHFGDGTRLSIL.

This chain links TRBV5-1 with TRBJ1-6; tentatively, D is TRBD1 (5 bases). The CDR3 is made up of 19 amino acids. CDR1 SGHRS and CDR2 YFSETQ come from the germline V gene. V gave up 4 bases and J gave up 8 bases, with 28 bases separating them. In nucleotides, the CDR3 is TGCGCCAGCAGCACCTTGGGACCCACAAGTGGGGGGTCGGATTCACCCCTCCACTTT. Amino acids: CASSTLGPTSGGSDSPLHF.

CDR3 loop: CASSPQGMETQYF. The CDR3 nucleotides read TGTGCCAGCTCACCACAGGGGATGGAGACCCAGTACTTC. This chain connects TRBV18 to TRBJ2-5; possible D gene TRBD1, 5 bases. Germline lookup yields CDR1 KGHSH and CDR2 LQKENI. Trimming removed 1 base at V and 5 bases at J, with 8 bases between. The CDR3 runs to 13 residues.

This chain connects TRBV6-5 to TRBJ1-2, with 11 bases that match TRBD1. V gave up 2 bases and J gave up 4 bases; unmatched junction bases: 3. From germline, CDR1 is MNHEY and CDR2 SVGAGI. CDR3 length: 15 amino acids. CDR3 in amino acids: CASSYPGQGVYGYTF. CDR3 sequence (DNA): TGTGCCAGCAGTTACCCGGGACAGGGGGTCTATGGCTACACCTTC.

The CDR3 nucleotides are TGTGCCAGCGGGCACTGGGGGCCACCCACAGATACGCAGTATTTT. Amino acid sequence: CASGHWGPPTDTQYF. The chain has TRBV11-1 and TRBJ2-3; D is perhaps TRBD1 (6 bases). This CDR3 spans 15 amino acids. Per germline, CDR1 SGHAT and CDR2 FQDESV (reference sequence). V dropped 8 bases and J dropped 2 bases, with 17 bases sitting between them.

The V gene is TRBV28, the J gene TRBJ1-3; 7 bases match TRBD1. V trimming: 8 bases; J trimming: 5 bases; junction bases outside the gene matches: 12. From germline, CDR1 is MDHEN and CDR2 SYDVKM. The CDR3 is 15 residues long. The CDR3 region has the DNA TGTGCCAGCGGATCGGGAGGGGGCGTGCGAAACACCATATATTTT. Its protein is CASGSGGGVRNTIYF.

The chain links TRBV27 to TRBJ2-3; the match to TRBD1 covers 7 bases. The CDR3 is made up of 16 amino acids. The germline gives CDR1 MNHEY, CDR2 SMNVEV (reference sequence). V dropped 10 bases and J dropped 2; count of bases not matched to a gene: 15. In DNA, the CDR3 is TGTGCCACCACACCGATATACAGGGGATTCACAGATACGCAGTATTTT. Protein sequence: CATTPIYRGFTDTQYF.

This chain links TRBV4-1 with TRBJ2-6, with TRBD1 matching 7 bases. The CDR3 is made up of 16 amino acids. With V trimmed by 1 base and J by 2 bases, 2 bases remained unmatched. The germline gives CDR1 MGHRA, CDR2 YSYEKL. CDR3 coding DNA: TGCGCCAGCAGCCAAGCAGGGACAGCTGGGGCCAACGTCCTGACTTTC. This codes for CASSQAGTAGANVLTF.

The V and J genes are TRBV9 and TRBJ2-5; 11 bases map to TRBD1. Germline V gene sequence: CDR1 SGDLS, CDR2 YYNGEE. This CDR3 is 16 amino acids long. V shed 3 bases, J shed 1 base, and the junction held 5 bases outside the gene matches. CDR3 DNA: TGTGCCAGCAGCGCCGGGGGGACAGGGGGCCAAGAGACCCAGTACTTC. Amino acid sequence: CASSAGGTGGQETQYF. Supplemented by reference TRBV9 and TRBJ2-5, the full variable domain reads DSGVTQTPKHLITATGQRVTLRCSPRSGDLSVYWYQQSLDQGLQFLIQYYNGEERAKGNILERFSAQQFPDLHSELNLSSLELGDSALYFCASSAGGTGGQETQYFGPGTRLLVL.

DNA of the CDR3: TGCGCCAGCAGCCCACAGGAGTCCTTCGATGGCTACACCTTC. Translation gives CASSPQESFDGYTF. The rearrangement uses TRBV5-1 and TRBJ1-2; tentative D call: TRBD1 (5 bases). Germline CDR1 is SGHRS and CDR2 is YFSETQ. The CDR3 runs 14 residues. Trimming removed 4 bases at V and 6 bases at J, with 16 bases between.

The chain joins TRBV19 to TRBJ1-1; a weak D match, TRBD1 (5 bases). The CDR3 loop spans 15 amino acids. Deletions cut 3 bases from V and 0 bases from J, with 11 bases between. Per germline, CDR1 LNHDA and CDR2 SQIVND (reference sequence). Here the CDR3 reads CASSISGVVNTEAFF. CDR3 DNA: TGTGCCAGTAGTATCTCGGGGGTGGTGAACACTGAAGCTTTCTTT.

With respect to this clone: At one end, the junction sequence differs from germline, possibly due to a read error. The sample holds other DNA sequences that translate to the same CDR3. The V and J genes are TRBV18 and TRBJ1-2, with D unresolved. The CDR3 has 15 residues. The germline V gene encodes CDR1 KGHSH and CDR2 LQKENI. The CDR3 region is CASSPNLGEIYGYTF. The CDR3 DNA sequence: TGCGCCAGCTCACCCAATCTCGGGGAGATCTATGGCTACACCTTC.

The chain recombines TRBV15 with TRBJ2-2; a weak D match, TRBD1 (5 bases). Trimming left V 3 bases short and J 5 bases short, with 10 bases between. CDR1 is LNHNV, CDR2 YYDKDF, per germline (reference sequence). This CDR3 region has 14 residues. CDR3 in amino acids: CATSRDKGTGELFF. As DNA, the CDR3 is TGTGCCACCAGCAGGGACAAGGGGACCGGGGAGCTGTTTTTT.

This rearrangement joins TRBV18 to TRBJ2-7; 8 bases are a match to TRBD1. This CDR3 spans 14 amino acids. The J segment lost 6 bases and the V segment lost 3 bases, leaving 7 bases of the junction unmatched. Germline V gene sequence: CDR1 KGHSH, CDR2 LQKENI. This CDR3 reads CASSPRTGRGEQYF. The CDR3 region has the DNA TGTGCCAGCTCACCCCGGACAGGGCGCGGCGAGCAGTACTTC. Looking up the rest from reference TRBV18 and TRBJ2-7 gives the full variable domain: NAGVMQNPRHLVRRRGQEARLRCSPMKGHSHVYWYRQLPEEGLKFMVYLQKENIIDESGMPKERFSAEFPKEGPSILRIQQVVRGDSAAYFCASSPRTGRGEQYFGPGTRLTVT.

The gene calls are TRBV30 and TRBJ2-3; no clear D gene. The length of the CDR3 is 14 residues. The ends were cut back, 0 bases at V and 8 bases at J, with 15 bases in the middle. Germline V lookup: CDR1 GTSNPN, CDR2 SVGIG (reference sequence). CDR3 nucleotide sequence: TGTGCCTGGAGTGTCGGGTCCCAATTAAGTACGCAGTATTTT. This gives the protein CAWSVGSQLSTQYF.